These 21 T cell receptor beta chains were all obtained from the same sample, sequenced in a study of graft-versus-host responses after intestinal transplantation. The protocol was immunoSEQ multiplex PCR, while the TCRdb copy is restricted to in-frame clones and leaves out a portion. Altogether about 85,000 clones are present, roughly 80% being singletons, with the ten largest covering 0.65% to 0.95%. These receptors have no known antigen. Specimen: unstimulated CD4+ T cells sorted from spleen or lymph node cells, collected before intestinal transplant. These receptor sequences come from a human donor who received an intestinal transplant.

The chain recombines TRBV7-2 with TRBJ2-5; 7 bases line up with TRBD2. Germline V gene lookup returns CDR1 SGHTA and CDR2 FQGNSA. J gave up 5 bases and V 5 bases, and 14 bases lay outside the gene matches. The length of the CDR3 is 16 residues. The CDR3: CASSPVGQRGGETQYF. DNA of the CDR3: TGTGCCAGCAGCCCGGTTGGCCAGCGGGGAGGGGAGACCCAGTACTTC.

This clone came up a few times. The J gene is TRBJ2-1, the V gene TRBV7-8; TRBD2 matches 10 bases. The CDR3 has 16 residues. Germline CDR1 and CDR2: SGHVS and FQNEAQ. V shed 5 bases and J 6 bases; nucleotides not matched to a gene: 10. The CDR3 nucleotides read TGTGCCAGCAGCCGGGAAAGCGGGAGGGCCGTCAATGAGCAGTTCTTC. Its translation: CASSRESGRAVNEQFF.

CDR3 bases: TGTGCCAGCTCACCAGTTGTGTCGGTCAACAATGAGCAGTTCTTC. Its translation: CASSPVVSVNNEQFF. This chain uses TRBV18 with TRBJ2-1; D call uncertain. The CDR3 contains 15 residues. Germline V gene sequence: CDR1 KGHSH, CDR2 LQKENI. V lost 2 bases and J 5 bases, leaving 13 bases between the germline ends.

In its sample, this clone was seen once. The CDR3 coding sequence is TGCGCCAGCAGCTTGGATGGTGGGGCTGGAGATACGCAGTATTTT. This encodes CASSLDGGAGDTQYF. The chain combines TRBV5-1 with TRBJ2-3, with D maybe TRBD1 (5 bases). The V end was cut by 0 bases, the J end by 5 bases, with 13 bases between. Looked up from germline, CDR1 is SGHRS and CDR2 is YFSETQ. The CDR3 runs to 15 residues.

The rearrangement uses TRBV18 and TRBJ2-5; 7 bases align to TRBD1. V lost 6 bases to trimming and J lost 3 bases; unmatched junction nucleotides: 4. This CDR3 has 13 amino acids. Germline CDR1 is KGHSH and CDR2 is LQKENI. For the CDR3, the DNA is TGTGCCAGCTCCCGGGACAGAGAAGAGACCCAGTACTTC. Amino acids: CASSRDREETQYF.

The rearrangement uses TRBV28 and TRBJ2-7, with 8 bases that match TRBD2. V lost 3 bases to trimming and J lost 3 bases; unmatched junction nucleotides: 13. The CDR3 consists of 17 residues. Germline V gene data show CDR1 as MDHEN and CDR2 as SYDVKM. CDR3 amino acids: CASSFLAGPSRVYEQYF. The DNA for the CDR3 is TGTGCCAGCAGTTTTTTAGCGGGACCCTCGAGAGTCTACGAGCAGTACTTC.

This sequence joins TRBV6-6 and TRBJ2-7, with TRBD2 matching over 9 bases. V shed 6 bases, J shed 2 bases, and the junction held 11 bases outside the gene matches. The CDR3 totals 16 residues. Looked up from germline, CDR1 is MNHNY and CDR2 is SVGAGI (reference sequence). CDR3 loop: CASSPGRRTSAYEQYF. As DNA, the CDR3 is TGTGCCAGCAGCCCCGGGAGGCGGACTAGCGCCTACGAGCAGTACTTC.

J is TRBJ2-7 and V is TRBV6-1, with TRBD1 matching 11 bases. This CDR3 has 14 residues. CDR1 is MNHNS, CDR2 SASEGT, per germline. The trim removed 3 bases at V and 4 bases at J, leaving 2 bases unmatched. The CDR3 DNA reads as TGTGCCAGCAGTGAGGGACAGGGGGAGTACGAGCAGTACTTC. This translates into CASSEGQGEYEQYF.

This sequence joins TRBV7-2 and TRBJ1-3; D is perhaps TRBD1 (6 bases). V lost 0 bases to trimming and J lost 0 bases, with 6 bases between them. The CDR3 length is 15 residues. From germline, CDR1 is SGHTA and CDR2 FQGNSA. CDR3 residues: CASSLAGGSGNTIYF. CDR3 coding DNA: TGTGCCAGCAGCTTAGCAGGGGGCTCTGGAAACACCATATATTTT.

The chain combines TRBV2 with TRBJ2-2, with 9 bases aligning to TRBD1. The CDR3 is 15 residues long. Germline-derived CDR1 and CDR2 are SNHLY and FYNNEI. Trimming at V came to 4 bases and at J to 7 bases, leaving 7 bases not matched to a gene. CDR3 region: CASSVQGAELGELFF. DNA of the CDR3: TGTGCCAGCAGTGTACAGGGGGCTGAGCTCGGGGAGCTGTTTTTT. Together with reference TRBV2 and TRBJ2-2, the CDR3 gives the full variable domain: EPEVTQTPSHQVTQMGQEVILRCVPISNHLYFYWYRQILGQKVEFLVSFYNNEISEKSEIFDDQFSVERPDGSNFTLKIRSTKLEDSAMYFCASSVQGAELGELFFGEGSRLTVL.

The V gene is TRBV5-1, the J gene TRBJ2-1; TRBD2 might be the D (6 bases). The germline V gene has CDR1 SGHRS and CDR2 YFSETQ. This CDR3 region has 12 residues. Trimming shortened V by 4 bases and J by 7 bases, and 9 bases separated the two germline ends. The CDR3 spells CASSVRGNEQFF. CDR3 in DNA: TGCGCCAGCAGCGTACGGGGGAATGAGCAGTTCTTC.

V and J are TRBV2 and TRBJ1-4, with D unclear. Germline V gene data show CDR1 as SNHLY and CDR2 as FYNNEI. V was trimmed by 2 bases and J by 7 bases, leaving 5 bases between them. The CDR3 covers 12 residues. The CDR3 DNA sequence: TGTGCCAGCAGTGAATTCGGTGAAAAACTGTTTTTT. Its protein is CASSEFGEKLFF.

A single count supports this clone. The chain carries TRBV27 and TRBJ2-1, with 7 bases matching TRBD2. Per germline, CDR1 MNHEY and CDR2 SMNVEV (reference sequence). The CDR3 contains 15 residues. The trim removed 7 bases at V and 5 bases at J, leaving 11 bases unmatched. The CDR3 is CASNQRFGTNNEQFF. Here the CDR3 DNA reads TGTGCCAGCAACCAAAGATTCGGGACTAACAATGAGCAGTTCTTC.

This clone was recorded a few times. The chain employs TRBV11-2 and TRBJ2-7; 9 positions agree with TRBD1. Germline V gives CDR1 SGHAT, CDR2 FQNNGV. There are 13 residues in the CDR3. V dropped 5 bases and J dropped 6; count of bases not matched to a gene: 5. DNA for the CDR3: TGTGCCAGCAGCCCAGACAGGGGGGGCGAGCAGTACTTC. Translation gives CASSPDRGGEQYF.

The chain carries TRBV5-1 and TRBJ2-3; possibly TRBD2 for D (6 bases). The germline CDR1 and CDR2 sequences are SGHRS and YFSETQ. V lost 0 bases, J lost 0 bases, and 17 bases lay in between. The CDR3 consists of 18 residues. The CDR3 region has the DNA TGCGCCAGCAGCTTGGTGGGCGACCGGGACTTCAGCACAGATACGCAGTATTTT. Its translation: CASSLVGDRDFSTDTQYF.

This sequence joins TRBV11-1 and TRBJ2-5; 8 nucleotides line up with TRBD2. Germline CDR1 and CDR2: SGHAT and FQDESV (reference sequence). V trimming: 3 bases; J trimming: 5 bases; junction bases outside the gene matches: 11. The CDR3 totals 16 residues. CDR3 amino acids: CASSLRTSGGGETQYF. The CDR3, as DNA: TGTGCCAGCAGCTTGCGAACTAGCGGAGGCGGGGAGACCCAGTACTTC. Supplemented by reference TRBV11-1 and TRBJ2-5, the full variable domain reads EAEVAQSPRYKITEKSQAVAFWCDPISGHATLYWYRQILGQGPELLVQFQDESVVDDSQLPKDRFSAERLKGVDSTLKIQPAELGDSAMYLCASSLRTSGGGETQYFGPGTRLLVL.

The V and J genes are TRBV19 and TRBJ2-1; 8 bases fit TRBD2. The V gene's germline CDR1 is LNHDA and CDR2 SQIVND (reference sequence). The CDR3 covers 16 residues. V shed 3 bases and J 8 bases; nucleotides not matched to a gene: 12. CDR3: CASSIRSGSFGHEQFF. The DNA of the CDR3 is TGTGCCAGTAGTATCCGGAGCGGGAGCTTTGGCCATGAGCAGTTCTTC.

The J gene is TRBJ1-1, the V gene TRBV7-9; 8 nucleotides match TRBD1. V lost 7 bases, J lost 1 base, and 5 bases stayed unmatched. CDR1 and CDR2 from the germline V gene are SEHNR and FQNEAQ (reference sequence). The CDR3 is made up of 14 amino acids. As DNA, the CDR3 is TGTGCCAGCAATAACAGGGGGGAGAACACTGAAGCTTTCTTT. This gives the protein CASNNRGENTEAFF.

V usage is TRBV9 and J usage is TRBJ1-4; D unresolved. Germline loops: CDR1 SGDLS, CDR2 YYNGEE. The CDR3 is 14 amino acids. V gave up 2 bases and J gave up 4 bases, with 9 bases separating them. The DNA for the CDR3 is TGTGCCAGCAGCGTGGGAGGGTTTAATGAAAAACTGTTTTTT. As protein: CASSVGGFNEKLFF.

The chain uses TRBV5-1 and TRBJ2-3; 14 bases align to TRBD2. The CDR3 has 16 amino acids. J lost 2 bases, V lost 3 bases, and 2 bases had no gene match. Germline CDR1 and CDR2: SGHRS and YFSETQ. The CDR3 loop is CASSSGLAGDTDTQYF. The CDR3 DNA reads TGCGCCAGCAGCTCGGGACTAGCGGGAGACACAGATACGCAGTATTTT.

The chain uses TRBV5-1 and TRBJ1-2, with D possibly matching TRBD1 (5 bases). The ends were cut back, 2 bases at V and 5 bases at J, with 13 bases in the middle. CDR1 is SGHRS and CDR2 is YFSETQ in the germline V gene. CDR3 size: 14 residues. In nucleotides, the CDR3 is TGCGCCAGCAGCTTAACAGGAGTATCTTATGGCTACACCTTC. Its protein product is CASSLTGVSYGYTF.